This T cell receptor beta chain was recorded in a study of T cells after yellow fever vaccination. MiXCR was run by TCRdb on the 5' RACE reads, yielding one entry per CDR3 protein. The sample holds roughly 190,000 distinct CDR3 sequences, 8% to 13% seen once. As for this clonotype: What it recognizes is unknown.

The CDR3 totals 15 residues. Deletions cut 3 bases from V and 4 bases from J, with 14 bases between. Germline assignment: CDR1 SEHNR and CDR2 FQNEAQ (reference sequence). Whole-study results and caveats: The secondary response showed a weaker magnitude and a faster peak, day 5 versus 15.

The sequence derives from a young man who received the YFV17D yellow fever vaccine. Sample: CD8+ T cells sorted from PBMCs, taken 15 days after the yellow fever booster vaccination. The rearrangement links TRBV7-9 to TRBJ2-3; no clear D gene. The CDR3 sequence: CASSFWVGLADTQYF. The CDR3 DNA follows: TGTGCCAGCAGCTTTTGGGTCGGCCTCGCAGATACGCAGTATTTT.